This entry lists 21 T cell receptor beta chains sequenced from one sample in a study of CD8+ T cells in alopecia areata. Treatment denoted: oral pan-JAK inhibitor, 5-10 mg twice daily. TCR sequencing used cDNA made by reverse transcription of extracted RNA. Data came from immunoSEQ multiplex PCR; TCRdb stores just in-frame clones and leaves some out. The data show fewer than 150,000 clones, 50% to 75% seen once. Sequencing used CD8+ T cells sorted from blood, obtained at week 4, from a patient treated with tofacitinib. The receptors were sampled from a human donor with alopecia areata.

This sequence joins TRBV4-3 and TRBJ2-7; D ambiguous. Trimming left V 0 bases short and J 4 bases short, with 10 bases between. The CDR3 loop spans 14 amino acids. Germline lookup yields CDR1 LGHNA and CDR2 YSLEER. CDR3 nucleotides: TGCGCCAGCAGCCAAGATCCCATGTCTTACGAGCAGTACTTC. Protein: CASSQDPMSYEQYF.

The genes are TRBV2 and TRBJ1-6, with D perhaps matching TRBD1 (6 bases). V was cut by 5 bases and J by 6 bases, with 11 bases left in between. Germline-derived CDR1 and CDR2 are SNHLY and FYNNEI. The CDR3 extends over 14 amino acids. The CDR3 region is CASSLTGPNSPLHF. CDR3 DNA: TGTGCCAGCAGTTTGACAGGTCCTAATTCACCCCTCCACTTT.

V and J are TRBV30 and TRBJ1-1; D is unresolved. Germline-derived CDR1 and CDR2 are GTSNPN and SVGIG (reference sequence). The CDR3 consists of 13 residues. The V gene lost 2 bases and the J gene lost 1 base, with 8 bases spanning the gap. The CDR3 is CAWSLGENTEAFF. DNA of the CDR3: TGTGCCTGGAGTCTCGGGGAGAACACTGAAGCTTTCTTT.

The chain joins TRBV29-1 to TRBJ1-2; D call uncertain. Per germline, CDR1 SQVTM and CDR2 ANQGSEA. Between the trimmed V and J ends, which lost 6 bases and 6 bases, there was a span of 11 bases. CDR3 length: 11 residues. The CDR3 loop is CSVMNPDGYTF. CDR3 bases: TGCAGCGTCATGAATCCGGATGGCTACACCTTC.

V is TRBV9 and J is TRBJ2-7; weak D call: TRBD1 (7 bases). From germline, CDR1 is SGDLS and CDR2 YYNGEE. V was trimmed by 4 bases and J by 0 bases, leaving 17 bases between them. The CDR3 loop spans 16 amino acids. The CDR3 DNA is TGTGCCAGCAGCCAGAGGAGGGACAGCCCCTCCTACGAGCAGTACTTC. Its translation: CASSQRRDSPSYEQYF.

This clone was seen repeatedly, ten times or more. The rearrangement joins TRBV6-1 to TRBJ1-6, with 7 bases matching TRBD1. The CDR3 is 14 amino acids. J gave up 7 bases and V 6 bases, and 6 bases lay outside the gene matches. Germline V lookup: CDR1 MNHNS, CDR2 SASEGT. The CDR3 nucleotides read TGTGCCAGCAGCTCTGACAGGGAGAATTCACCCCTCCACTTT. It encodes CASSSDRENSPLHF.

The chain is built from TRBV27 and TRBJ2-5; the D is unclear. CDR1 is MNHEY and CDR2 is SMNVEV in the germline V gene (reference sequence). There are 14 residues in the CDR3. Between the trimmed V and J ends, which lost 4 bases and 2 bases, there was a span of 11 bases. The CDR3 DNA reads as TGTGCCAGCAGTTCCTTATGGGGTCAAGAGACCCAGTACTTC. It specifies CASSSLWGQETQYF.

The chain links TRBV7-8 to TRBJ2-7; the D is unclear. Trimming cost V 5 bases and J 2 bases, with 4 bases left between them. In germline, CDR1 is SGHVS, CDR2 FQNEAQ. This CDR3 has 11 residues. The CDR3 is CASSPTYEQYF. The CDR3 DNA sequence: TGTGCCAGCAGCCCCACCTACGAGCAGTACTTC.

The genes are TRBV29-1 and TRBJ2-7; D is unclear. Trimming stripped 3 bases from V and 7 bases from J, with 16 bases between. CDR1 and CDR2 from the germline V gene are SQVTM and ANQGSEA. The CDR3 length is 13 residues. DNA of the CDR3: TGCAGCGTTGAGGGTGTGACGGATTGGGAGCAGTACTTC. Amino acids: CSVEGVTDWEQYF.

The count of this clone is one. V is TRBV13 and J is TRBJ1-2; 8 nucleotides agree with TRBD1. CDR1 and CDR2 from the germline V gene are PRHDT and FYEKMQ (reference sequence). V shed 5 bases, J shed 6 bases, and the junction held 8 bases outside the gene matches. The CDR3 loop spans 14 amino acids. This CDR3 is CASSPRGTGDGYTF. The DNA for the CDR3 is TGTGCCAGCAGCCCGCGAGGGACAGGTGATGGCTACACCTTC.

The chain couples TRBV29-1 to TRBJ2-5; 11 nucleotides line up with TRBD2. Germline V gene sequence: CDR1 SQVTM, CDR2 ANQGSEA. CDR3 size: 14 residues. With V trimmed by 4 bases and J by 0 bases, 1 base remained unmatched. CDR3 DNA sequence: TGCAGCGTTGTAGCGGGGGGGTACCAAGAGACCCAGTACTTC. It codes for CSVVAGGYQETQYF.

The chain recombines TRBV29-1 with TRBJ1-1; 7 bases align to TRBD1. Germline lookup yields CDR1 SQVTM and CDR2 ANQGSEA. V gave up 1 base and J gave up 3 bases; unmatched junction bases: 11. The CDR3 length is 16 residues. CDR3 sequence reads: CSVEARQGLRDTEAFF. The CDR3 nucleotides are TGCAGCGTTGAAGCGAGACAGGGATTGAGGGACACTGAAGCTTTCTTT.

V gene TRBV10-3 combines with J gene TRBJ2-1, with 7 bases aligning to TRBD2. V shed 1 base, J shed 0 bases, and the junction held 3 bases outside the gene matches. Germline lookup yields CDR1 ENHRY and CDR2 SYGVKD. CDR3 length equals 16 residues. The CDR3 bases are TGTGCCATCAGTGAGTACCGGGACTACTCCTACAATGAGCAGTTCTTC. Translation: CAISEYRDYSYNEQFF.

V gene TRBV7-9 combines with J gene TRBJ1-5; no definite D call. V was pared by 1 base and J by 3 bases, with 4 bases between. This CDR3 region has 13 residues. Germline assignment: CDR1 SEHNR and CDR2 FQNEAQ (reference sequence). The CDR3 DNA is TGTGCCAGCAGCTTAGATGTCAATCAGCCCCAGCATTTT. It is translated as CASSLDVNQPQHF. Full variable domain (outside the CDR3, taken from reference TRBV7-9 and TRBJ1-5): DTGVSQNPRHKITKRGQNVTFRCDPISEHNRLYWYRQTLGQGPEFLTYFQNEAQLEKSRLLSDRFSAERPKGSFSTLEIQRTEQGDSAMYLCASSLDVNQPQHFGDGTRLSIL.

This clone occurred a few times. The rearrangement uses TRBV29-1 and TRBJ2-3; no firm D call. Per the germline V gene, CDR1 is SQVTM and CDR2 is ANQGSEA. Trimming took 7 bases from V and 3 from J, leaving 8 bases between them. This CDR3 region has 11 residues. CDR3 DNA sequence: TGCAGCGGCCGTGGGACAGATACGCAGTATTTT. As protein: CSGRGTDTQYF.

This clone has just a few counts. The chain is built from TRBV27 and TRBJ1-2; a possible D gene is TRBD1 (5 bases). The CDR3 spans 13 residues. Trimming shortened V by 2 bases and J by 5 bases, and 9 bases separated the two germline ends. Germline-derived CDR1 and CDR2 are MNHEY and SMNVEV (reference sequence). DNA for the CDR3: TGTGCCAGCAGTTTAGGGGGTGGTTATGGCTACACCTTC. This translates into CASSLGGGYGYTF.

This clone has just one count. This chain joins TRBV15 and TRBJ2-2; no clear D. The CDR3 runs to 15 residues. V was clipped by 0 bases and J by 4 bases, with 9 bases between them. CDR1 and CDR2 from the germline V gene are LNHNV and YYDKDF (reference sequence). In DNA form, the CDR3 reads TGTGCCACCAGCAGAGACATCGAACCCACCGGGGAGCTGTTTTTT. This gives the protein CATSRDIEPTGELFF.

Here the CDR3 reads CASSIRVGQGGRGEQYF. Written as DNA, the CDR3 is TGTGCCAGCAGTATCCGGGTGGGTCAGGGCGGTCGCGGCGAGCAGTACTTC. The chain employs TRBV27 and TRBJ2-7, with a tentative D call TRBD1 (5 bases). Trimming cost V 5 bases and J 6 bases, with 26 bases left between them. CDR3 length equals 17 residues. CDR1 is MNHEY, CDR2 SMNVEV, per germline (reference sequence).

This clone was observed a few times. The chain combines TRBV4-1 with TRBJ2-1; 7 positions match TRBD1. The CDR3 loop spans 14 amino acids. Germline trimming cut 1 base from V and 6 bases from J; bases unmatched to any gene: 3. CDR1 and CDR2 from the germline V gene are MGHRA and YSYEKL. CDR3 amino acids: CASSQGQGLNEQFF. In nucleotides, the CDR3 is TGCGCCAGCAGCCAAGGACAGGGCCTCAATGAGCAGTTCTTC.

The rearrangement uses TRBV25-1 and TRBJ2-5, with D uncertain. Looked up from germline, CDR1 is MGHDK and CDR2 is SYGVNS. This CDR3 contains 17 residues. With 0 bases removed from V and 0 bases from J, the gap between germline ends came to 14 bases. The CDR3 DNA reads TGTGCCAGCAGTGAATATTGGAACACTCGACACCAAGAGACCCAGTACTTC. Its protein product is CASSEYWNTRHQETQYF.

V usage is TRBV29-1 and J usage is TRBJ2-3; D may be TRBD1 or TRBD2 (5 bases each). The V end was cut by 7 bases, the J end by 2 bases, with 13 bases between. The CDR3 runs 13 residues. Per germline, CDR1 SQVTM and CDR2 ANQGSEA. This CDR3 reads CSERDGHTDTQYF. Here the CDR3 DNA reads TGCAGCGAACGGGACGGACACACAGATACGCAGTATTTT.